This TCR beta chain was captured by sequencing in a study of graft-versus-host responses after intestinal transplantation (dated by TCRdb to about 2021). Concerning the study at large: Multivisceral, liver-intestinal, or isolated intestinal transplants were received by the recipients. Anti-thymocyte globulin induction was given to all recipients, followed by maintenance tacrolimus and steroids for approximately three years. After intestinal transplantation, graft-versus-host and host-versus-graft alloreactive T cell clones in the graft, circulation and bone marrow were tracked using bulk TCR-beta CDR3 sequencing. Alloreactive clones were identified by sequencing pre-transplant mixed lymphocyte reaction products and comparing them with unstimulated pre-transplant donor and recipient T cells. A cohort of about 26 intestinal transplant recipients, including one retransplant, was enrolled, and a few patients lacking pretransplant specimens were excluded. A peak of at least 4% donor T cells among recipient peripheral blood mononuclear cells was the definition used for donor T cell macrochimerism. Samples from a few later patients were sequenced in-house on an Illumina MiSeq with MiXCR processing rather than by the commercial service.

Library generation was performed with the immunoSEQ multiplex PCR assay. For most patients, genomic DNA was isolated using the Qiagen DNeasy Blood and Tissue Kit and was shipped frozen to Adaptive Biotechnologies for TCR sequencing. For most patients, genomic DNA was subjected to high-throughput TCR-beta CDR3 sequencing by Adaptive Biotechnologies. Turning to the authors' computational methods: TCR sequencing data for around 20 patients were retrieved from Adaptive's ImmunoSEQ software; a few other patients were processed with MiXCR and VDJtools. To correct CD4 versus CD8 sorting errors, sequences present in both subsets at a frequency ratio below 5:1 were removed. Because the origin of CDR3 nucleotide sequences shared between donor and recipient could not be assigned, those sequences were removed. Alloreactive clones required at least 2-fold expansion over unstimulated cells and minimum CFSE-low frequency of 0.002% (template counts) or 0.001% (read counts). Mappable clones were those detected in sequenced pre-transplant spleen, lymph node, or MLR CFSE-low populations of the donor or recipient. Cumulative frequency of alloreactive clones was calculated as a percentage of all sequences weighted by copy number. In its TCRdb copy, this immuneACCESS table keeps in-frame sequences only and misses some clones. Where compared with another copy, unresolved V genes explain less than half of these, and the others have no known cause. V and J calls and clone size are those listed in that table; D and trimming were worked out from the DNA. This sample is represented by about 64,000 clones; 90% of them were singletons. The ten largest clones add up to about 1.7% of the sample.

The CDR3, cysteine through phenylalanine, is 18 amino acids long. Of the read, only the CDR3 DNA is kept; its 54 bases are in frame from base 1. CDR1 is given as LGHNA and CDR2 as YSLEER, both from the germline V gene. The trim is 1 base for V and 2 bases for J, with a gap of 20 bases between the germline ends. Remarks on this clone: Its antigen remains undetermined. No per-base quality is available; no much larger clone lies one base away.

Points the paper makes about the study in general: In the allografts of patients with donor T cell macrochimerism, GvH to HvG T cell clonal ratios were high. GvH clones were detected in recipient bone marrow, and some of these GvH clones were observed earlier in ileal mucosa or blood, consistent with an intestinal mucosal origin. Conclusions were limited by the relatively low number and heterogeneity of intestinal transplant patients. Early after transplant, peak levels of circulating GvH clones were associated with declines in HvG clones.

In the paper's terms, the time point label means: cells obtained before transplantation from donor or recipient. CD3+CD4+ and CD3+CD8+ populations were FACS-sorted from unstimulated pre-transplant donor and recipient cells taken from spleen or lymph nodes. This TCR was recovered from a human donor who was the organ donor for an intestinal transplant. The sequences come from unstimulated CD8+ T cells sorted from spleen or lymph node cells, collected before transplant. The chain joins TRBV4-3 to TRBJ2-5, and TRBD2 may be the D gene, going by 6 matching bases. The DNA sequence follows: TGCGCCAGCAGCCAAGCTTTGTCGGGAGAGGGAGAGCAAGAGACCCAGTACTTC. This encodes CASSQALSGEGEQETQYF.